This record covers a single T cell receptor (beta chain). The data derive from a study of blood T cell repertoires in COVID-19. Assay: immunoSEQ multiplex PCR; the TCRdb copy retains only in-frame clones and omits some. Counted here are 97,000 or so clones, about nine tenths occurring once; the ten biggest clones make up around 5%. The CDR3 length is 13 residues. V was pared by 6 bases and J by 7 bases, with 10 bases between. CDR1 MNHEY and CDR2 SVGAGI come from the germline V gene. The origin of this receptor is a woman aged 45-65 years with COVID-19, enrolled during active disease. V usage is TRBV6-5 and J usage is TRBJ1-6; a possible D gene is TRBD1 (5 bases). Sequenced material: peripheral blood. This chain's CDR3 is CASSLPGNSPLHF. The CDR3 DNA follows: TGTGCCAGCAGCCTACCAGGGAATTCACCCCTCCACTTT.